A selection of T cell receptor beta chains follows, all from one sample in a study of T cell repertoires in cytomegalovirus infection. TCRdb fed the reads into MiXCR, producing one record per CDR3 protein. The table includes some 100,000 distinct CDR3 sequences, 20% to 25% detected once. Sequences were obtained from CD8+ T cells from PBMCs. The source of these receptors is a human donor in good health (CMV status not recorded). Some clones in this sample may be carry-over from other donors' samples. CDR3s include the opening cysteine and the closing phenylalanine or tryptophan.

>TRBV12-3/TRBV12-4
CASRPETGLFQPQHF
>TRBV7-4
CASSFAPGGVDYEQYF
>TRBV28
CAIRGRTGGTEAFF
>TRBV7-2
CASSLIQGGIQDDGYTF
>TRBV7-2
CASRPIPGQVNQPQHF
>TRBV5-5
CASSLGSMGNQPQHF
>TRBV7-9
CASSLGAGGATRNIQYF
>TRBV2
CASSDANTEAFF
>TRBV7-8
CASSLGPTAYEQYF
>TRBV7-2
CASSLGAGGPDTQYF
>TRBV7-2
CASSLGSGGLTYEQYF
>TRBV7-3
CASSLIAGANNEQFF
>TRBV6-2/TRBV6-3
CASRTTWTGDISYEQYF
>TRBV20-1
CSARRRDSSSLGYTF
>TRBV2
CASSEVDRGFDEQYF
>TRBV29-1
CSVEGLGTGGYNEQFF
>TRBV29-1
CSVENWGSSNYGYTF
>TRBV7-2
CASSPEGLAGTNEQFF
>TRBV6-1
CASTQGRVGNQPQHF
>TRBV19
CASSIQPLNRVRDQPQHF
>TRBV7-2
CASSLGPSEQYF
>TRBV5-1
CASSLRRQGAADSPLHF
>TRBV6-2/TRBV6-3
CASSSSVSYNEQFF
>TRBV5-6
CASSLEDRGPYGYTF
>TRBV29-1
CSVESPGTSGKYSTDTQYF
>TRBV7-9
CASSWTAQETQYF
>TRBV29-1
CSVAGRREQFF
>TRBV28
CASSSPRDEQFF
>TRBV11-2
CASSLSGRPGNEQFF
>TRBV14
CASSQPYAVAGTNTEAFF
>TRBV9
CASSAGQGRSPLHF
>TRBV7-9
CASSSTLAGTYEQYF
>TRBV5-1
CASSLASAGIRFYEQYF
>TRBV28
CATTRTITGELFF
>TRBV5-6
CASSPGSHQPQHF
>TRBV12-3/TRBV12-4
CASSLGLRGGYTF
>TRBV19
CASSPWTSGSNEQFF
>TRBV20-1
CSVYTGVSGNTIYF
>TRBV29-1
CSVDPGDEQFF
>TRBV11-2
CASSPPGGAPATF
>TRBV12-5
CASGLPPGERANTGELFF
>TRBV29-1
CSVENWGGQVGYEQYF
>TRBV28
CASSSNRGSTYEQYF
>TRBV20-1
CSAVLAGAIDSTDTQYF
>TRBV15
CATSRAASTGELFF
>TRBV25-1
CASSGAGEETQYF
>TRBV20-1
CSASRGTGELFF
>TRBV7-9
CASSPRGGPSSYEQYF
>TRBV7-6
CASSFGTGVYNEQFF
>TRBV6-2/TRBV6-3
CASNDLGSPLTGELFF
>TRBV20-1
CSARGTSGSFFFLNEQFF
>TRBV20-1
CSSHSPGQIYNEQFF
>TRBV5-6
CASSLATGADIQYF
>TRBV27
CASSPSRTGLNTEAFF
>TRBV6-6
CASSYGTSGSDTQYF
>TRBV19
CASSDSTGIRDGYTF
>TRBV7-2
CASSLYGNTGELFF
>TRBV6-6
CASSHIPGQGLNTEAFF
>TRBV9
CASSVPKQGANTGELFF
>TRBV29-1
CSVEASGPREAFF